The 29 T cell receptor beta chains reported below all come from one sample, sequenced in a study of CD8 T cells in Susac syndrome. Roughly 0.45 to 1 ug RNA was reverse transcribed with random hexamers. TCRdb redid the calling of the immunoSEQ multiplex PCR reads with MiXCR, one entry per CDR3 protein. The data hold 350,000 to 550,000 distinct CDR3 sequences, with about 85% observed a single time. The sample consisted of CD8+ T cells from PBMCs. The receptors originated from a human donor with multiple sclerosis.

The chain has TRBV27 and TRBJ1-5, with 7 bases fitting TRBD1. V lost 8 bases to trimming and J lost 0 bases; unmatched junction nucleotides: 16. The CDR3 is made up of 18 amino acids. CDR1 is MNHEY and CDR2 is SMNVEV in the germline V gene (reference sequence). The CDR3 loop reads CASGFGTDNPHSNQPQHF. In DNA, the CDR3 is TGTGCCAGCGGATTTGGGACAGACAATCCCCATAGCAATCAGCCCCAGCATTTT.

The genes are TRBV5-6 and TRBJ2-1; the D gene is possibly TRBD1 (5 bases). The CDR3 contains 15 residues. From germline, CDR1 is SGHDT and CDR2 YYEEEE. The V end was cut by 2 bases, the J end by 8 bases, with 17 bases between. This chain's CDR3 is CASSFTGQPSDEQFF. Here the CDR3 DNA reads TGTGCCAGCAGCTTTACCGGACAACCCTCCGATGAGCAGTTCTTC.

The V and J genes are TRBV9 and TRBJ1-1; the D gene is possibly TRBD1 (5 bases). The CDR3 totals 13 residues. Per the germline V gene, CDR1 is SGDLS and CDR2 is YYNGEE. Trimming pared 0 bases from V and 4 bases from J, leaving 7 bases between. CDR3 coding DNA: TGTGCCAGCAGCGTAGCAGGGTTCACTGAAGCTTTCTTT. Translating gives CASSVAGFTEAFF.

V is TRBV3-1 and J is TRBJ2-6; possible D gene TRBD2, 5 bases. Germline CDR1 and CDR2: LGHDT and YNNKEL (reference sequence). V was cut by 1 base and J by 3 bases, with 10 bases left in between. The CDR3 contains 16 residues. The CDR3 region is CASSQGVGSGANVLTF. Here the CDR3 DNA reads TGTGCCAGCAGCCAAGGGGTGGGGAGTGGGGCCAACGTCCTGACTTTC.

The V gene is TRBV25-1, the J gene TRBJ2-7, with D perhaps being TRBD1 or TRBD2 (6 bases each). The CDR3 has 17 residues. CDR1 is MGHDK, CDR2 SYGVNS, per germline. V gave up 3 bases and J gave up 0 bases, with 18 bases separating them. CDR3: CASSEHRNGGPSYEQYF. For the CDR3, the DNA is TGTGCCAGCAGTGAGCATCGCAACGGGGGCCCCTCCTACGAGCAGTACTTC.

The rearrangement links TRBV2 to TRBJ1-5; D remains ambiguous. V lost 4 bases to trimming and J lost 0 bases, with 10 bases between them. This CDR3 comprises 15 residues. CDR1 and CDR2 from the germline V gene are SNHLY and FYNNEI. This chain's CDR3 is CASSAQADSNQPQHF. The DNA for the CDR3 is TGTGCCAGCAGTGCCCAAGCGGATAGCAATCAGCCCCAGCATTTT. The variable domain in full, completed from reference TRBV2 and TRBJ1-5, reads EPEVTQTPSHQVTQMGQEVILRCVPISNHLYFYWYRQILGQKVEFLVSFYNNEISEKSEIFDDQFSVERPDGSNFTLKIRSTKLEDSAMYFCASSAQADSNQPQHFGDGTRLSIL.

DNA of the CDR3: TGTGCCAGCAGAGACGGAGATTATAACTATGGCTACACCTTC. This gives the protein CASRDGDYNYGYTF. This rearrangement joins TRBV12-3 or TRBV12-4 to TRBJ1-2; D gene ambiguous. Trimming shortened V by 6 bases and J by 1 base, and 12 bases separated the two germline ends. CDR3 length: 14 amino acids.

J is TRBJ2-7 and V is TRBV12-3 or TRBV12-4, with a weak D call TRBD2 (5 bases). V shed 2 bases and J shed 4 bases, with 12 bases lying between them. The CDR3 is made up of 14 amino acids. DNA for the CDR3: TGTGCCAGCAGTTTAAGCGTCGGGATATACGAGCAGTACTTC. Amino acids: CASSLSVGIYEQYF.

The rearrangement uses TRBV5-1 and TRBJ1-1; D is undetermined. With 0 bases removed from V and 0 bases from J, the gap between germline ends came to 9 bases. The CDR3 sequence is 15 residues long. Germline CDR1 reads SGHRS; CDR2 reads YFSETQ. In nucleotides, the CDR3 is TGCGCCAGCAGCTTGGCCGGGGTAATGAACACTGAAGCTTTCTTT. Its translation: CASSLAGVMNTEAFF.

The chain joins TRBV27 to TRBJ1-1; the match to TRBD1 covers 10 bases. V shed 6 bases, J shed 4 bases, and the junction held 17 bases outside the gene matches. This CDR3 comprises 18 residues. Germline V gene sequence: CDR1 MNHEY, CDR2 SMNVEV (reference sequence). DNA for the CDR3: TGTGCCAGCAGAGATTCGACAGGGGGCCGGGAGGGAGGCACTGAAGCTTTCTTT. This translates into CASRDSTGGREGGTEAFF.

The chain joins TRBV28 to TRBJ2-7; D gene uncertain. The V gene's germline CDR1 is MDHEN and CDR2 SYDVKM. V lost 5 bases and J lost 5, with 16 bases in between. The CDR3 runs 14 residues. CDR3 sequence (DNA): TGTGCCAGCAGTGCCACCCTATCAGCCAACGAGCAGTACTTC. This encodes CASSATLSANEQYF.

The rearrangement joins TRBV6-5 to TRBJ2-5, with 7 nucleotides matching TRBD1. V gave up 6 bases and J gave up 3 bases; unmatched junction bases: 4. This CDR3 comprises 13 residues. Germline V gene lookup returns CDR1 MNHEY and CDR2 SVGAGI. CDR3 sequence reads: CASRTGVEETQYF. The DNA for the CDR3 is TGTGCCAGCAGAACAGGGGTAGAAGAGACCCAGTACTTC.

The V call is TRBV7-9, the J call TRBJ2-7; 10 bases are shared with TRBD2. The V gene's germline CDR1 is SEHNR and CDR2 FQNEAQ (reference sequence). This CDR3 has 14 amino acids. J was trimmed by 3 bases and V by 4 bases; bases with no gene match: 3. The CDR3 coding sequence is TGTGCCAGCAGCTCCTCTAGCGGGGGCTACGAGCAGTACTTC. Translation: CASSSSSGGYEQYF.

The V call is TRBV5-4, the J call TRBJ2-7; tentative D call: TRBD2 (5 bases). The CDR3 spans 13 residues. From germline, CDR1 is SGHNT and CDR2 YYREEE (reference sequence). The V end lost 4 bases, the J end lost 6 bases, and 14 bases lay between the germline ends. Here the CDR3 DNA reads TGTGCCAGCAGCCCTTTTGGAGGTAGCGAGCAGTACTTC. Translating gives CASSPFGGSEQYF.

This clonotype was detected only a few times. This chain joins TRBV5-4 and TRBJ2-7, with D unclear. The CDR3 is 11 residues long. Trimming took 2 bases from V and 7 from J, leaving 7 bases between them. Germline V gene lookup returns CDR1 SGHNT and CDR2 YYREEE (reference sequence). The CDR3 spells CASSFGLEQYF. CDR3 DNA sequence: TGTGCCAGCAGCTTCGGTCTGGAGCAGTACTTC.

The chain links TRBV4-1 to TRBJ1-1, with 10 nucleotides matching TRBD1. Germline trimming cut 0 bases from V and 8 bases from J; bases unmatched to any gene: 6. Germline V CDR1 and CDR2: MGHRA, YSYEKL. The CDR3 totals 15 residues. CDR3 sequence (DNA): TGCGCCAGCAGCCAAGAAACGGACAGGGGGTTGGAAGCTTTCTTT. Translation gives CASSQETDRGLEAFF.

With respect to this clonotype: Mismatch with germline at one junction end may stem from a read error. The rearrangement links TRBV27 to TRBJ2-7, with TRBD2 matching 9 bases. In germline, CDR1 is MNHEY, CDR2 SMNVEV (reference sequence). The length of the CDR3 is 14 residues. The CDR3 reads CASGLAGEIYEQYF. The CDR3 coding sequence is TGTGCCAGCGGTTTAGCGGGGGAGATTTACGAGCAGTACTTC.

The chain recombines TRBV20-1 with TRBJ2-3; 8 positions match TRBD2. The CDR3 totals 12 residues. Germline loops: CDR1 DFQATT, CDR2 SNEGSKA (reference sequence). CDR3 sequence (DNA): TGCATTGCGGGGGGTTTTACAGATACGCAGTATTTT. Translation gives CIAGGFTDTQYF.

The chain couples TRBV11-2 to TRBJ2-1, with D maybe TRBD2 (5 bases). Trimming removed 6 bases at V and 0 bases at J, with 21 bases between. This CDR3 has 18 amino acids. Per germline, CDR1 SGHAT and CDR2 FQNNGV. The CDR3 DNA reads TGTGCCAGCAGTCATGCCCCGGGGAGACCCAGCTCCTACAATGAGCAGTTCTTC. Translated, it gives CASSHAPGRPSSYNEQFF. Supplemented by reference TRBV11-2 and TRBJ2-1, the full variable domain reads EAGVAQSPRYKIIEKRQSVAFWCNPISGHATLYWYQQILGQGPKLLIQFQNNGVVDDSQLPKDRFSAERLKGVDSTLKIQPAKLEDSAVYLCASSHAPGRPSSYNEQFFGPGTRLTVL.

This chain connects TRBV11-2 to TRBJ2-7; D call uncertain. The CDR3 sequence is 14 residues long. Trimming removed 3 bases from V and 5 bases from J, with 14 bases in between. Germline V gene data show CDR1 as SGHAT and CDR2 as FQNNGV. The CDR3 DNA reads as TGTGCCAGCAGCTTGGGGTACGAACAGAACGAGCAGTACTTC. Translated: CASSLGYEQNEQYF.

This clonotype was counted between two and nine times. This chain connects TRBV29-1 to TRBJ2-7, with 9 bases that match TRBD1. Unmatched junction bases numbered 3, after V lost 3 bases and J lost 0 bases. CDR1 and CDR2 from the germline V gene are SQVTM and ANQGSEA. The length of the CDR3 is 14 residues. CDR3 amino acids: CSVEDRGSSYEQYF. For the CDR3, the DNA is TGCAGCGTTGAGGACAGGGGCAGCTCCTACGAGCAGTACTTC.

The chain couples TRBV19 to TRBJ2-7; 9 bases match TRBD1. V trimming: 5 bases; J trimming: 2 bases; junction bases outside the gene matches: 7. The CDR3 extends over 15 amino acids. The germline V gene encodes CDR1 LNHDA and CDR2 SQIVND (reference sequence). The CDR3: CASSAGTGPTYEQYF. The CDR3 coding sequence is TGTGCCAGTAGTGCTGGGACAGGGCCCACCTACGAGCAGTACTTC. The full variable domain, with the rest looked up from reference TRBV19 and TRBJ2-7, is DGGITQSPKYLFRKEGQNVTLSCEQNLNHDAMYWYRQDPGQGLRLIYYSQIVNDFQKGDIAEGYSVSREKKESFPLTVTSAQKNPTAFYLCASSAGTGPTYEQYFGPGTRLTVT.

The chain is built from TRBV5-1 and TRBJ2-7; 12 positions agree with TRBD1. The J segment lost 6 bases and the V segment lost 4 bases, leaving 5 bases of the junction unmatched. Germline CDR1 SGHRS, CDR2 YFSETQ. The length of the CDR3 is 14 residues. The CDR3 protein is CASSQGQGAGEQYF. The CDR3 bases are TGCGCCAGCAGCCAGGGACAGGGGGCCGGCGAGCAGTACTTC.

This clonotype has a handful of counts. The chain employs TRBV6-5 and TRBJ2-7; 8 nucleotides agree with TRBD2. After removal of 0 bases from V and 0 bases from J, the junction contained 4 bases not matched to a gene. The length of the CDR3 is 16 residues. Germline-derived CDR1 and CDR2 are MNHEY and SVGAGI. The CDR3 here is CASSYSGGGSSYEQYF. The CDR3, as DNA: TGTGCCAGCAGTTACTCTGGCGGGGGGAGCTCCTACGAGCAGTACTTC.

This chain links TRBV5-1 with TRBJ1-1; D is uncertain. CDR1 and CDR2 from the germline V gene are SGHRS and YFSETQ. The CDR3 has 14 residues. With 0 bases removed from V and 4 bases from J, the gap between germline ends came to 10 bases. CDR3 in amino acids: CASSLGWEGTEAFF. Written as DNA, the CDR3 is TGCGCCAGCAGCTTGGGGTGGGAAGGCACTGAAGCTTTCTTT.

This clonotype was recorded a few times. The chain couples TRBV29-1 to TRBJ2-7; D is perhaps TRBD2 (6 bases). The CDR3 runs to 13 residues. Trimming removed 6 bases from V and 4 bases from J, with 16 bases in between. Germline V gives CDR1 SQVTM, CDR2 ANQGSEA. CDR3 DNA: TGCAGCGTGACACGGGACTGGGAATACGAGCAGTACTTC. Translated, it gives CSVTRDWEYEQYF.

The chain couples TRBV4-1 to TRBJ2-1, with D unresolved. The length of the CDR3 is 16 residues. CDR1 is MGHRA, CDR2 YSYEKL, per germline. The V end lost 0 bases, the J end lost 4 bases, and 13 bases lay between the germline ends. The CDR3 sequence is CASSQDSLVAYNEQFF. CDR3 coding DNA: TGCGCCAGCAGCCAAGATTCTCTAGTAGCATACAATGAGCAGTTCTTC.

DNA of the CDR3: TGCGCCAGCAGCCAAGCCGCAGGACAGGGAAGGTATGAGCAGTTCTTC. The encoded protein is CASSQAAGQGRYEQFF. This chain joins TRBV4-1 and TRBJ2-1; TRBD1 agrees at 8 bases. Germline trimming cut 1 base from V and 8 bases from J; bases unmatched to any gene: 10. Germline CDR1 MGHRA, CDR2 YSYEKL. The CDR3 is 16 residues long.

The genes are TRBV5-5 and TRBJ2-7; 7 bases fit TRBD1. This CDR3 is 15 amino acids long. Looked up from germline, CDR1 is SGHKS and CDR2 is YYEKEE (reference sequence). V shed 3 bases and J 4 bases; nucleotides not matched to a gene: 10. This CDR3 is CASSWGRQGSYEQYF. The CDR3 DNA follows: TGTGCCAGCAGCTGGGGCCGACAGGGCTCGTACGAGCAGTACTTC.